This T cell receptor beta chain emerged from a study of cytomegalovirus exposure and HLA in healthy donors. Libraries were prepared by immunoSEQ multiplex PCR; TCRdb keeps only in-frame clonotypes and omits some of them. This repertoire shows 130,000 or so clones, roughly 89% found once; its top ten account for 3% to 4%. From germline, CDR1 is MDHEN and CDR2 SYDVKM. The CDR3 is made up of 16 amino acids. The V gene end was trimmed by 5 bases and the J gene end by 7 bases; junction bases not matched to a gene: 8. Study findings and constraints: It was reportedly the case that the classifier diagnosed cytomegalovirus status with high specificity and sensitivity. The study flagged some 170 TCR beta chains as cytomegalovirus-associated.

As for this clone: Antigen: not known.

These donors were members of the approximately 120-subject validation cohort, a group separate from the roughly 670-subject first cohort. What was sequenced was PBMCs. The sequence came from a man aged 25 to 40 in good health and CMV-seronegative. This chain uses TRBV28 with TRBJ2-1, with 13 bases that match TRBD2. The CDR3 is CASSLGLAGAWNEQFF. For the CDR3, the DNA is TGTGCCAGCAGTCTAGGACTAGCGGGGGCCTGGAATGAGCAGTTCTTC.